Described below is a single T cell receptor (beta chain) sequence and its context. The sample originates from a study of blood T cell repertoires in COVID-19. Study background: Acute and convalescent COVID-19 specimens originated in the United States, Italy and Spain.

Repertoires were generated with immunoSEQ multiplex PCR, while TCRdb's copy carries only in-frame clones and drops some. The sample holds some 170,000 clones; roughly 84% are singletons and the top ten take about 16%. The CDR3 spans 14 residues. From germline, CDR1 is SGHNT and CDR2 YYREEE (reference sequence). V dropped 4 bases and J dropped 2; count of bases not matched to a gene: 4. The origin of this receptor is a man between 45 and 60 years old who had recovered from COVID-19. The sequenced sample was PBMCs or T cells enriched from blood (not recorded which). The V call is TRBV5-4, the J call TRBJ2-7; 9 bases are shared with TRBD1. The DNA of the CDR3 is TGTGCCAGCAGCCAGGGACAGGGTACCTACGAGCAGTACTTC. It yields the protein CASSQGQGTYEQYF.